Presented here are 31 T cell receptor beta chains from one specimen sequenced in a study of response to subunit inactivated influenza vaccine. TCRdb processed the RT-PCR reads anew with MiXCR; each CDR3 protein has one entry. Of 700,000 to 900,000 distinct CDR3 sequences listed, about 20% are singletons. The sample was PBMCs from blood, taken roughly 5 days after vaccination. These receptors were collected from a man aged 50-60 years who received an inactivated influenza vaccine.

This clonotype turned up a few times. The chain's CDR3 is CASSYSTGVGEQFF. CDR3 coding DNA: TGTGCCAGCAGTTACTCGACGGGAGTTGGTGAGCAGTTCTTC. The chain couples TRBV6-5 to TRBJ2-1; a weak D match, TRBD2 (6 bases). The CDR3 consists of 14 residues. In germline, CDR1 is MNHEY, CDR2 SVGAGI. The V and J ends lost 0 bases and 9 bases respectively, with 12 bases between them.

DNA of the CDR3: TGTGCCAGCAGTTTTCATGGGGCAGGCGAGCAGTACTTC. Translation: CASSFHGAGEQYF. J is TRBJ2-7 and V is TRBV12-3 or TRBV12-4; possibly TRBD1 for D (5 bases). Trimming pared 3 bases from V and 6 bases from J, leaving 12 bases between. There are 13 residues in the CDR3.

V gene TRBV6-5 combines with J gene TRBJ2-1; D uncertain. Per the germline V gene, CDR1 is MNHEY and CDR2 is SVGAGI. Trimming cost V 0 bases and J 6 bases, with 12 bases left between them. The CDR3 length is 15 residues. Written as DNA, the CDR3 is TGTGCCAGCAGTTACTCGTCAGGTTGGTTCAATGAGCAGTTCTTC. Protein sequence: CASSYSSGWFNEQFF.

Only a few counts were recorded for this clonotype. This chain joins TRBV4-2 and TRBJ2-2; D not certain. This CDR3 has 14 amino acids. Germline CDR1 LGHNA, CDR2 YNFKEQ. V gave up 4 bases and J gave up 3 bases, with 9 bases separating them. DNA for the CDR3: TGTGCCAGCAGCCGTAGTTGGGACACCGGGGAGCTGTTTTTT. Protein sequence: CASSRSWDTGELFF.

The chain recombines TRBV20-1 with TRBJ2-2; D gene uncertain. V gave up 2 bases and J gave up 0 bases, with 4 bases separating them. This CDR3 has 13 residues. Looked up from germline, CDR1 is DFQATT and CDR2 is SNEGSKA (reference sequence). CDR3 residues: CSARRANTGELFF. The DNA for the CDR3 is TGCAGTGCTAGAAGGGCGAACACCGGGGAGCTGTTTTTT.

The V and J genes are TRBV29-1 and TRBJ1-2, with D perhaps TRBD1 (5 bases). Germline values: CDR1 SQVTM, CDR2 ANQGSEA. This CDR3 spans 11 amino acids. Trimming shortened V by 7 bases and J by 1 base, and 7 bases separated the two germline ends. CDR3 sequence: CSAGHNYGYTF. DNA for the CDR3: TGCAGCGCTGGACATAACTATGGCTACACCTTC.

This clonotype has more than one count but fewer than ten. In DNA, the CDR3 is TGTGCCATCAAGGACGATTACAATGAGCAGTTCTTC. Encoded protein: CAIKDDYNEQFF. V and J are TRBV10-3 and TRBJ2-1; no clear D. V lost 7 bases and J 4 bases, leaving 8 bases between the germline ends. The CDR3 spans 12 residues. CDR1 is ENHRY, CDR2 SYGVKD, per germline.

In nucleotides, the CDR3 is TGTGCCAGCAGCACCTGGGGGAGGTCGACCGGGGAGCTGTTTTTT. As protein: CASSTWGRSTGELFF. The chain joins TRBV7-2 to TRBJ2-2; the D gene is possibly TRBD2 (6 bases). The germline CDR1 and CDR2 sequences are SGHTA and FQGNSA. The CDR3 has 15 residues. V lost 5 bases and J 5 bases, leaving 15 bases between the germline ends.

This clonotype has only a few counts. This chain connects TRBV5-1 to TRBJ1-3; TRBD1 might be the D (6 bases). V was trimmed by 4 bases and J by 4 bases, leaving 18 bases between them. The CDR3 covers 16 residues. The germline V gene has CDR1 SGHRS and CDR2 YFSETQ. The CDR3 spells CASSVRQQGTGNTIYF. CDR3 coding DNA: TGCGCCAGCAGCGTCCGTCAACAGGGTACAGGAAACACCATATATTTT. Variable domain in full (rest from reference TRBV5-1 and TRBJ1-3): KAGVTQTPRYLIKTRGQQVTLSCSPISGHRSVSWYQQTPGQGLQFLFEYFSETQRNKGNFPGRFSGRQFSNSRSEMNVSTLELGDSALYLCASSVRQQGTGNTIYFGEGSWLTVV.

The J gene is TRBJ1-1, the V gene TRBV20-1, with D maybe TRBD1 (5 bases). The CDR3 contains 14 residues. Germline V gives CDR1 DFQATT, CDR2 SNEGSKA (reference sequence). In nucleotides, the CDR3 is TGCAGCGCCTCACTGGGGCTTAGGGACACTGAAGCTTTCTTT. Protein product: CSASLGLRDTEAFF.

The chain recombines TRBV4-3 with TRBJ2-5, with D perhaps given as TRBD1 or TRBD2 (5 bases each). The CDR3 covers 15 residues. Trimming stripped 3 bases from V and 5 bases from J, with 16 bases between. Germline V gene data show CDR1 as LGHNA and CDR2 as YSLEER. The CDR3: CASSQTGLFSETQYF. The CDR3 bases are TGCGCCAGCAGCCAGACGGGGCTCTTTTCGGAGACCCAGTACTTC.

The rearrangement links TRBV29-1 to TRBJ2-6; 8 bases fit TRBD1. The germline gives CDR1 SQVTM, CDR2 ANQGSEA. CDR3 size: 17 residues. Germline trimming cut 6 bases from V and 2 bases from J; bases unmatched to any gene: 12. CDR3 coding DNA: TGCAGCGTAGAGGGGGGCAGGGGGCAAGCTGGGGCCAACGTCCTGACTTTC. It encodes CSVEGGRGQAGANVLTF.

This clonotype was counted only a few times. V is TRBV9 and J is TRBJ1-1, with D perhaps TRBD1 (5 bases). The CDR3 totals 17 residues. Trimming removed 0 bases from V and 4 bases from J, with 19 bases in between. Germline CDR1 is SGDLS and CDR2 is YYNGEE. The chain's CDR3 is CASSVGTQFRGATEAFF. The CDR3 coding sequence is TGTGCCAGCAGCGTAGGGACACAATTCCGCGGGGCCACTGAAGCTTTCTTT. The full variable domain, rest sourced from reference TRBV9 and TRBJ1-1, is DSGVTQTPKHLITATGQRVTLRCSPRSGDLSVYWYQQSLDQGLQFLIQYYNGEERAKGNILERFSAQQFPDLHSELNLSSLELGDSALYFCASSVGTQFRGATEAFFGQGTRLTVV.

The rearrangement links TRBV7-9 to TRBJ1-2, with D hard to call. V dropped 3 bases and J dropped 4 bases, with 18 bases sitting between them. Per the germline V gene, CDR1 is SEHNR and CDR2 is FQNEAQ (reference sequence). This CDR3 is built from 16 residues. This chain's CDR3 is CASSFQTVVGAYGYTF. Written as DNA, the CDR3 is TGTGCCAGCAGCTTCCAGACTGTTGTCGGTGCCTATGGCTACACCTTC. Based on the CDR3 plus reference TRBV7-9 and TRBJ1-2, the full variable domain is DTGVSQNPRHKITKRGQNVTFRCDPISEHNRLYWYRQTLGQGPEFLTYFQNEAQLEKSRLLSDRFSAERPKGSFSTLEIQRTEQGDSAMYLCASSFQTVVGAYGYTFGSGTRLTVV.

The V and J genes are TRBV27 and TRBJ2-1; no reliable D call. V was pared by 2 bases and J by 9 bases, with 17 bases between. Germline V gene data show CDR1 as MNHEY and CDR2 as SMNVEV (reference sequence). The CDR3 contains 15 residues. DNA of the CDR3: TGTGCCAGCAGTTTACGCAGCGCCTATACAATTGAGCAGTTCTTC. Translation: CASSLRSAYTIEQFF.

This clonotype occurred a few times. V usage is TRBV7-8 and J usage is TRBJ1-1; 7 bases align to TRBD1. V shed 2 bases and J 12 bases; nucleotides not matched to a gene: 18. CDR1 is SGHVS, CDR2 FQNEAQ, per germline. CDR3 length: 16 amino acids. Here the CDR3 reads CASSLSVGTAFYPPFF. The CDR3 DNA sequence: TGTGCCAGCAGCTTATCCGTCGGGACAGCCTTTTATCCTCCTTTCTTT.

This clonotype was counted between two and nine times. The J gene is TRBJ2-3, the V gene TRBV12-3 or TRBV12-4; no clear D. The CDR3 contains 16 residues. V was clipped by 6 bases and J by 4 bases, with 20 bases between them. CDR3 sequence reads: CASSSVAELGPDTQYF. In DNA form, the CDR3 reads TGTGCCAGCAGCTCCGTGGCGGAGCTTGGGCCAGATACGCAGTATTTT.

This clonotype was observed a handful of times. The chain has TRBV24-1 and TRBJ2-7, with D uncertain. The CDR3 is 12 residues long. The germline CDR1 and CDR2 sequences are KGHDR and SFDVKD. The V end was cut by 3 bases, the J end by 4 bases, with 6 bases between. The CDR3, as DNA: TGTGCCACCAGTGATATAGGGTACGAGCAGTACTTC. Translating it yields CATSDIGYEQYF.

V usage is TRBV6-1 and J usage is TRBJ2-5; maybe TRBD2 (6 bases). CDR3 length: 14 residues. V was cut by 8 bases and J by 2 bases, with 15 bases left in between. Germline CDR1 MNHNS, CDR2 SASEGT. CDR3 DNA sequence: TGTGCCAGCCGGCGGGACCTTATTCAAGAGACCCAGTACTTC. This gives the protein CASRRDLIQETQYF.

This clonotype was observed a handful of times. This chain links TRBV20-1 with TRBJ2-7; 7 nucleotides agree with TRBD1. Per the germline V gene, CDR1 is DFQATT and CDR2 is SNEGSKA (reference sequence). After removal of 6 bases from V and 0 bases from J, the junction contained 11 bases not matched to a gene. CDR3 length: 15 residues. This CDR3 is CSATPLQGSSYEQYF. In nucleotides, the CDR3 is TGCAGTGCCACGCCACTACAGGGGAGCTCCTACGAGCAGTACTTC.

This clonotype came up many times. The chain carries TRBV7-9 and TRBJ2-5; D remains unclear. Germline loops: CDR1 SEHNR, CDR2 FQNEAQ (reference sequence). CDR3 size: 17 residues. V was cut by 5 bases and J by 1 base, with 20 bases left in between. The CDR3 loop reads CASSPSRRRAIQETQYF. Here the CDR3 DNA reads TGTGCCAGCAGCCCATCCAGGAGACGGGCCATCCAAGAGACCCAGTACTTC.

This chain joins TRBV19 and TRBJ1-2; TRBD1 aligns across 8 bases. CDR3 length equals 14 residues. After removal of 3 bases from V and 3 bases from J, the junction contained 3 bases not matched to a gene. Looked up from germline, CDR1 is LNHDA and CDR2 is SQIVND (reference sequence). The CDR3 sequence: CASSIMTGDYGYTF. The CDR3 DNA reads as TGTGCCAGTAGTATTATGACAGGGGACTATGGCTACACCTTC.

This clonotype appeared many times. The rearrangement links TRBV5-6 to TRBJ2-5; the match to TRBD2 covers 7 bases. Germline CDR1 reads SGHDT; CDR2 reads YYEEEE. With 4 bases clipped from V and 5 bases from J, the junction kept 14 bases outside the gene matches. The CDR3 spans 16 residues. The CDR3 spells CASSPGERGLLETQYF. The CDR3 DNA sequence: TGTGCCAGCAGCCCCGGGGAGCGGGGACTTCTCGAGACCCAGTACTTC.

This chain connects TRBV6-6 to TRBJ1-1; D uncertain. In germline, CDR1 is MNHNY, CDR2 SVGAGI (reference sequence). V gave up 10 bases and J gave up 1 base, with 13 bases separating them. The CDR3 length is 13 residues. Here the CDR3 reads CAIQWQTNTEAFF. The CDR3 bases are TGTGCCATCCAGTGGCAGACGAACACTGAAGCTTTCTTT.

The chain carries TRBV2 and TRBJ1-6; D unresolved. Germline CDR1 SNHLY, CDR2 FYNNEI. The CDR3 covers 15 residues. Between the trimmed V and J ends, which lost 3 bases and 4 bases, there was a span of 10 bases. This CDR3 reads CASSDMESYNSPLHF. The CDR3 DNA is TGTGCCAGCAGTGATATGGAGTCGTATAATTCACCCCTCCACTTT.

This clonotype was detected ten times or more. The junction and the germline gene differ at one end; a read error may be behind it. The chain is built from TRBV12-3 or TRBV12-4 and TRBJ2-3; D remains ambiguous. The CDR3 extends over 12 amino acids. CDR3 nucleotides: TGCGCCAGCAGCTTGGTAGGAGATACGCAGTATTTT. As protein: CASSLVGDTQYF.

This clonotype was counted at least ten times. V gene TRBV20-1 combines with J gene TRBJ1-3; 7 bases match TRBD1. This CDR3 region has 17 residues. Germline CDR1 and CDR2: DFQATT and SNEGSKA (reference sequence). V shed 3 bases and J 1 base; nucleotides not matched to a gene: 12. CDR3 loop: CSASPFDRAASGNTIYF. The DNA for the CDR3 is TGCAGTGCTAGCCCGTTCGACAGGGCCGCGTCTGGAAACACCATATATTTT.

This clonotype was recorded a few times. This chain links TRBV7-9 with TRBJ2-2; 7 positions agree with TRBD1. Per germline, CDR1 SEHNR and CDR2 FQNEAQ (reference sequence). Trimming cost V 5 bases and J 6 bases; bases outside gene matches: 9. The CDR3 covers 15 residues. CDR3 region: CASSLGTERAGELFF. DNA for the CDR3: TGTGCCAGCAGCCTCGGGACAGAACGGGCCGGGGAGCTGTTTTTT. The variable domain in full, with the rest retrieved from reference TRBV7-9 and TRBJ2-2, is DTGVSQNPRHKITKRGQNVTFRCDPISEHNRLYWYRQTLGQGPEFLTYFQNEAQLEKSRLLSDRFSAERPKGSFSTLEIQRTEQGDSAMYLCASSLGTERAGELFFGEGSRLTVL.

The rearrangement uses TRBV29-1 and TRBJ2-7; TRBD2 agrees at 7 bases. V lost 3 bases to trimming and J lost 4 bases; unmatched junction nucleotides: 15. Germline loops: CDR1 SQVTM, CDR2 ANQGSEA. The CDR3 is 16 residues long. CDR3 nucleotide sequence: TGCAGCGTTGAGGGGAGGGGTCCTCCCCTGGTGTACGAGCAGTACTTC. As protein: CSVEGRGPPLVYEQYF.

This clonotype was counted only a few times. This chain uses TRBV20-1 with TRBJ2-1, with 7 bases matching TRBD2. Per the germline V gene, CDR1 is DFQATT and CDR2 is SNEGSKA (reference sequence). J gave up 4 bases and V 1 base, and 13 bases lay outside the gene matches. This CDR3 contains 17 residues. The CDR3 region has the DNA TGCAGTGCTAGAGCAGCCCCAGGGACTATCTCTTACAATGAGCAGTTCTTC. Translation gives CSARAAPGTISYNEQFF.

This clonotype was detected only a few times. The chain employs TRBV4-1 and TRBJ1-1; weak D call: TRBD1 (5 bases). CDR1 and CDR2 (germline): MGHRA, YSYEKL. The CDR3 consists of 16 residues. Trimming shortened V by 3 bases and J by 5 bases, and 19 bases separated the two germline ends. This CDR3 reads CASSHRKLDRGTEAFF. CDR3 nucleotides: TGCGCCAGCAGCCACCGAAAGCTTGACAGAGGAACTGAAGCTTTCTTT.